This T cell receptor beta chain was sequenced in a study of blood T cell repertoires in COVID-19. Overall study context: Samples representing acute and convalescent COVID-19 were sourced from the United States, Italy and Spain. Sample material is recorded as cDNA or gDNA derived from T cells, B-cell-depleted T cells, or PBMCs.

During active infection, Seattle patients enrolled and were then monitored through disease. The table came from immunoSEQ multiplex PCR; TCRdb's copy has only in-frame clones and leaves some out. The table shows about 80,000 clones, with about 82% occurring only once. Deletions cut 2 bases from V and 5 bases from J, with 16 bases between. The CDR3 has 14 residues. Germline values: CDR1 GTSNPN, CDR2 SVGIG (reference sequence). V gene TRBV30 combines with J gene TRBJ2-7; TRBD1 might be the D (5 bases). This clonotype was sampled from a man aged 50 to 59 with COVID-19, enrolled during active disease. Sequenced: peripheral blood. The CDR3 DNA reads TGTGCCTGGAGTTCGTCAGGGATATTAAACGAGCAGTACTTC. Residues: CAWSSSGILNEQYF.